The 29 T cell receptor beta chains given below trace back to one sample, sequenced in a study of STAT3 mutations in large granular lymphocyte leukemia. Study-level results: Every T-LGLL patient had at least one immunodominant TCRbeta clonotype.

The protocol was immunoSEQ multiplex PCR, while the TCRdb copy is restricted to in-frame clones and leaves out a portion. Counted here are around 9,000 clones, 85% to 90% occurring once; the ten biggest clones make up approximately 75%. These receptors have no known antigen. Sequenced: peripheral blood mononuclear cells. The receptors derive from an elderly man with T-cell large granular lymphocyte leukemia. Some clones in this sample may be carry-over from other donors' samples.

This clone was seen just once. V gene TRBV12-5 combines with J gene TRBJ2-5; 8 nucleotides match TRBD1. V was pared by 2 bases and J by 9 bases, with 2 bases of the junction left unmatched. Germline V gene lookup returns CDR1 LGHNT and CDR2 FRNRAP. This CDR3 spans 12 amino acids. CDR3 sequence: CASGLPQGAQYF. CDR3 bases: TGTGCTAGTGGTTTGCCACAGGGGGCCCAGTACTTC.

The chain joins TRBV6-5 to TRBJ2-7; maybe TRBD2 (6 bases). CDR3 size: 16 residues. The V gene's germline CDR1 is MNHEY and CDR2 SVGAGI. V lost 1 base, J lost 3 bases, and 16 bases lay in between. CDR3 loop: CASSYYSGGTYYEQYF. The CDR3 region has the DNA TGTGCCAGCAGTTACTATAGCGGCGGTACGTACTACGAGCAGTACTTC.

J is TRBJ1-1 and V is TRBV5-1; 7 bases align to TRBD1. Trimming took 2 bases from V and 3 from J; bases not matched to a gene: 1. CDR1 is SGHRS and CDR2 is YFSETQ in the germline V gene. The CDR3 loop spans 13 amino acids. CDR3 region: CASSFQGDTEAFF. In DNA form, the CDR3 reads TGCGCCAGCAGCTTCCAGGGGGACACTGAAGCTTTCTTT.

The V call is TRBV5-1, the J call TRBJ1-2; no clear D gene. With 0 bases removed from V and 3 bases from J, the gap between germline ends came to 9 bases. Germline V gives CDR1 SGHRS, CDR2 YFSETQ. CDR3 length: 14 residues. CDR3 amino acids: CASSLERDYYGYTF. CDR3 sequence (DNA): TGCGCCAGCAGCTTGGAGAGGGATTACTATGGCTACACCTTC.

This clone was found once. This chain connects TRBV11-2 to TRBJ2-3; 7 bases map to TRBD2. The CDR3 loop spans 16 amino acids. Germline trimming cut 5 bases from V and 2 bases from J; bases unmatched to any gene: 10. Germline values: CDR1 SGHAT, CDR2 FQNNGV. The DNA for the CDR3 is TGTGCCAGCAGCCCCAGACTGGGGAGGGCCACAGATACGCAGTATTTT. Translated: CASSPRLGRATDTQYF.

This clone is large within its sample. This rearrangement joins TRBV27 to TRBJ2-3; D unresolved. Germline CDR1 MNHEY, CDR2 SMNVEV (reference sequence). V lost 6 bases to trimming and J lost 3 bases, with 13 bases between them. The CDR3 has 14 amino acids. CDR3 coding DNA: TGTGCCAGCAGATTAGGGCCGGGTACAGATACGCAGTATTTT. Translating it yields CASRLGPGTDTQYF.

This CDR3 reads CASSEQGIGSPLHF. The CDR3 region has the DNA TGTGCCAGCAGCGAACAGGGTATAGGTTCACCCCTCCACTTT. The chain couples TRBV9 to TRBJ1-6, with TRBD1 as a possible D gene (6 bases). CDR1 is SGDLS, CDR2 YYNGEE, per germline. The ends were cut back, 3 bases at V and 9 bases at J, with 13 bases in the middle. This CDR3 contains 14 residues.

This clone was counted between two and nine times. This chain connects TRBV6-6 to TRBJ1-5, with 9 nucleotides matching TRBD1. This CDR3 has 13 amino acids. With V trimmed by 6 bases and J by 6 bases, 3 bases remained unmatched. The germline V gene encodes CDR1 MNHNY and CDR2 SVGAGI (reference sequence). The CDR3 region is CASRGQGLQPQHF. In nucleotides, the CDR3 is TGTGCCAGCAGGGGACAGGGACTTCAGCCCCAGCATTTT.

The chain carries TRBV7-8 and TRBJ1-2; TRBD1 aligns across 8 bases. V lost 5 bases to trimming and J lost 2 bases; unmatched junction nucleotides: 4. The V gene's germline CDR1 is SGHVS and CDR2 FQNEAQ. CDR3 length equals 14 residues. The CDR3 loop reads CASSQGQENYGYTF. For the CDR3, the DNA is TGTGCCAGCAGCCAGGGACAGGAAAACTATGGCTACACCTTC.

This rearrangement joins TRBV10-3 to TRBJ2-3; TRBD2 matches at 9 bases. CDR3 length: 15 amino acids. Germline CDR1 is ENHRY and CDR2 is SYGVKD. After removal of 2 bases from V and 5 bases from J, the junction contained 5 bases not matched to a gene. CDR3 sequence (DNA): TGTGCCATCAGTGAGGGCGGGGGGGCAGGAGATACGCAGTATTTT. Translated: CAISEGGGAGDTQYF.

The gene calls are TRBV5-1 and TRBJ1-6, with D unclear. CDR3 length: 16 residues. Per germline, CDR1 SGHRS and CDR2 YFSETQ. The V end lost 4 bases, the J end lost 0 bases, and 11 bases lay between the germline ends. The CDR3: CASSNGVSSYNSPLHF. DNA for the CDR3: TGCGCCAGCAGCAACGGAGTTAGCTCCTATAATTCACCCCTCCACTTT.

The V gene is TRBV5-6, the J gene TRBJ1-5, with no clear D. CDR1 is SGHDT, CDR2 YYEEEE, per germline. The CDR3 runs to 15 residues. Deletions cut 0 bases from V and 5 bases from J, with 12 bases between. This CDR3 is CASSLGSLLDQPQHF. The CDR3 DNA is TGTGCCAGCAGCTTGGGGTCACTTTTGGATCAGCCCCAGCATTTT.

The CDR3 DNA reads TGTGCCAGCAGCAGAGGGACCTCTAACTATGGCTACACCTTC. As protein: CASSRGTSNYGYTF. V usage is TRBV7-9 and J usage is TRBJ1-2; D possibly corresponds to TRBD1 (5 bases). CDR1 and CDR2 (germline): SEHNR, FQNEAQ (reference sequence). This CDR3 is 14 amino acids long. V was pared by 5 bases and J by 0 bases, with 10 bases between.

The CDR3 coding sequence is TGCGCCAGCAGCTTCGGACAACTAAACATTCAGTACTTC. Amino acid sequence: CASSFGQLNIQYF. The chain has TRBV5-1 and TRBJ2-4; perhaps TRBD1 as D (5 bases). Trimming removed 2 bases at V and 6 bases at J, with 9 bases between. From germline, CDR1 is SGHRS and CDR2 YFSETQ. The CDR3 covers 13 residues.

The chain has TRBV6-1 and TRBJ1-5, with a possible D match to TRBD1 (5 bases). The V end lost 6 bases, the J end lost 5 bases, and 8 bases lay between the germline ends. Germline lookup yields CDR1 MNHNS and CDR2 SASEGT. This CDR3 comprises 12 residues. CDR3 in amino acids: CASRTTDQPQHF. CDR3 DNA: TGTGCCAGCAGGACGACAGATCAGCCCCAGCATTTT.

The rearrangement joins TRBV30 to TRBJ1-5, with D unclear. Trimming shortened V by 2 bases and J by 5 bases, and 7 bases separated the two germline ends. Germline CDR1 and CDR2: GTSNPN and SVGIG (reference sequence). The CDR3 is 12 residues long. In DNA, the CDR3 is TGTGCCTGGAGTCCTGGGGATCAGCCCCAGCATTTT. Its translation: CAWSPGDQPQHF.

Only one count was recorded for this clone. The rearrangement uses TRBV7-8 and TRBJ2-5; D is perhaps TRBD1 or TRBD2 (6 bases each). V lost 1 base and J 5 bases, leaving 11 bases between the germline ends. CDR1 is SGHVS and CDR2 is FQNEAQ in the germline V gene. The CDR3 covers 14 residues. For the CDR3, the DNA is TGTGCCAGCAGCTTAGGGGGGGCGTTGGAGACCCAGTACTTC. Its protein product is CASSLGGALETQYF.

The rearrangement joins TRBV5-1 to TRBJ2-3, with 11 bases aligning to TRBD1. This CDR3 comprises 15 residues. Germline lookup yields CDR1 SGHRS and CDR2 YFSETQ. The V segment lost 4 bases and the J segment 5 bases; nucleotides outside the gene matches: 6. The CDR3 coding sequence is TGCGCCAGCAGCCCCGGACAGGGGGCCGGAGATACGCAGTATTTT. As protein: CASSPGQGAGDTQYF.

This clone is medium-sized by share. The rearrangement uses TRBV7-9 and TRBJ1-2, with a possible D match to TRBD1 (5 bases). The CDR3 totals 14 residues. Trimming removed 4 bases from V and 5 bases from J, with 14 bases in between. Germline V gene lookup returns CDR1 SEHNR and CDR2 FQNEAQ (reference sequence). The CDR3 region is CASSSPGGAYGYTF. The CDR3 coding sequence is TGTGCCAGCAGCTCCCCCGGGGGAGCATATGGCTACACCTTC.

V gene TRBV5-1 combines with J gene TRBJ1-3; D call uncertain. Germline V gives CDR1 SGHRS, CDR2 YFSETQ. V gave up 8 bases and J gave up 0 bases, with 12 bases separating them. CDR3 length: 14 amino acids. For the CDR3, the DNA is TGCGCCAGTCGAGAGGCAAGCTCTGGAAACACCATATATTTT. Protein product: CASREASSGNTIYF.

The table lists this clone with a few counts. The chain employs TRBV5-1 and TRBJ2-3, with a weak D call TRBD1 (6 bases). This CDR3 is built from 15 residues. V was cut by 0 bases and J by 0 bases, with 8 bases left in between. Germline V gene data show CDR1 as SGHRS and CDR2 as YFSETQ. The CDR3 DNA sequence: TGCGCCAGCAGCTTGGGGGACACTAGCACAGATACGCAGTATTTT. This codes for CASSLGDTSTDTQYF.

The genes are TRBV13 and TRBJ2-3; 7 nucleotides agree with TRBD1. CDR3 size: 13 residues. With 5 bases clipped from V and 4 bases from J, the junction kept 3 bases outside the gene matches. Germline lookup yields CDR1 PRHDT and CDR2 FYEKMQ (reference sequence). The CDR3 loop is CASSRQGPDTQYF. In DNA, the CDR3 is TGTGCCAGCAGCCGACAGGGTCCAGATACGCAGTATTTT.

V gene TRBV6-5 combines with J gene TRBJ2-3, with 10 bases aligning to TRBD2. Losses at the gene ends were 6 bases for V and 3 bases for J; bases not matched to a gene: 6. The CDR3 extends over 15 amino acids. The germline CDR1 and CDR2 sequences are MNHEY and SVGAGI. The CDR3 is CASRERGGPTDTQYF. In nucleotides, the CDR3 is TGTGCCAGCAGAGAGCGGGGGGGGCCAACAGATACGCAGTATTTT.

The chain joins TRBV6-1 to TRBJ2-7; no reliable D call. This CDR3 region has 15 residues. The ends were cut back, 2 bases at V and 1 base at J, with 12 bases in the middle. The germline CDR1 and CDR2 sequences are MNHNS and SASEGT. The CDR3 reads CASSERPVESYEQYF. CDR3 in DNA: TGTGCCAGCAGTGAACGCCCGGTCGAGTCCTACGAGCAGTACTTC.

The chain joins TRBV11-1 to TRBJ1-2; TRBD1 aligns across 9 bases. Germline V gene data show CDR1 as SGHAT and CDR2 as FQDESV (reference sequence). With V trimmed by 3 bases and J by 2 bases, 4 bases remained unmatched. The CDR3 extends over 15 amino acids. CDR3 residues: CASSFRGQGNYGYTF. CDR3 bases: TGTGCCAGCAGCTTCCGGGGACAGGGAAACTATGGCTACACCTTC.

The chain links TRBV7-9 to TRBJ1-5; D gene uncertain. With 6 bases removed from V and 3 bases from J, the gap between germline ends came to 12 bases. Germline-derived CDR1 and CDR2 are SEHNR and FQNEAQ (reference sequence). This CDR3 comprises 14 residues. In DNA, the CDR3 is TGTGCCAGCAGTTCAGACGGATTCAATCAGCCCCAGCATTTT. This sequence encodes CASSSDGFNQPQHF.

The gene calls are TRBV19 and TRBJ1-5; 7 nucleotides align to TRBD1. The V and J ends lost 7 bases and 6 bases, in that order; junction bases with no gene match: 9. CDR3 size: 14 residues. Germline V CDR1 and CDR2: LNHDA, SQIVND (reference sequence). The CDR3 DNA is TGTGCCAGTAAGTTCGGGACAGTGGCTCAGCCCCAGCATTTT. Translated: CASKFGTVAQPQHF.

The chain employs TRBV30 and TRBJ2-3; D call uncertain. CDR1 and CDR2 (germline): GTSNPN, SVGIG (reference sequence). There are 14 residues in the CDR3. The germline V and J ends were trimmed by 3 bases and 6 bases, with 16 bases remaining between them. The CDR3 nucleotides read TGTGCCTGGAGGGAACAGAATAGATGGGATACGCAGTATTTT. It specifies CAWREQNRWDTQYF.

V gene TRBV7-8 combines with J gene TRBJ2-3, with a possible D match to TRBD1 (6 bases). The length of the CDR3 is 15 residues. The V and J ends lost 5 bases and 0 bases respectively, with 12 bases between them. Germline V gives CDR1 SGHVS, CDR2 FQNEAQ. The CDR3 reads CASSRTGLSTDTQYF. In nucleotides, the CDR3 is TGTGCCAGCAGCCGTACAGGGCTCAGCACAGATACGCAGTATTTT. Full variable domain (missing parts from reference TRBV7-8 and TRBJ2-3): GAGVSQSPRYKVAKRGQDVALRCDPISGHVSLFWYQQALGQGPEFLTYFQNEAQLDKSGLPSDRFFAERPEGSVSTLKIQRTQQEDSAVYLCASSRTGLSTDTQYFGPGTRLTVL.